These 21 T cell receptor beta chains were sequenced from one sample in a study of blood T cell repertoires in COVID-19. Sequencing was performed with immunoSEQ multiplex PCR; in TCRdb, only in-frame clones are kept and a portion is missing. The table includes under 200,000 clones, about 90% detected once. The sequenced sample consisted of PBMCs or T cells enriched from blood (not recorded which). The receptors were sampled from a woman aged 45-60 years who had recovered from COVID-19.

The chain combines TRBV19 with TRBJ1-2; TRBD1 agrees at 7 bases. V dropped 1 base and J dropped 4; count of bases not matched to a gene: 6. This CDR3 contains 15 residues. Germline CDR1 reads LNHDA; CDR2 reads SQIVND (reference sequence). The CDR3 DNA sequence: TGTGCCAGTAGTATAGCGAGGGACAGAGGCTATGGCTACACCTTC. The encoded protein is CASSIARDRGYGYTF.

In its sample, this clone was seen once. The V and J genes are TRBV7-9 and TRBJ2-1, with 13 bases identical to TRBD2. With V trimmed by 5 bases and J by 10 bases, 17 bases remained unmatched. This CDR3 spans 18 amino acids. CDR1 and CDR2 from the germline V gene are SEHNR and FQNEAQ (reference sequence). Here the CDR3 reads CASSPSSRGTSGTSEQFF. CDR3 nucleotide sequence: TGTGCCAGCAGCCCAAGCTCCCGCGGGACTAGCGGGACTTCGGAGCAGTTCTTC. Full variable domain (rest looked up from reference TRBV7-9 and TRBJ2-1): DTGVSQNPRHKITKRGQNVTFRCDPISEHNRLYWYRQTLGQGPEFLTYFQNEAQLEKSRLLSDRFSAERPKGSFSTLEIQRTEQGDSAMYLCASSPSSRGTSGTSEQFFGPGTRLTVL.

The J gene is TRBJ1-1, the V gene TRBV30; TRBD1 matches 8 bases. The CDR3 has 14 amino acids. Germline V CDR1 and CDR2: GTSNPN, SVGIG (reference sequence). The V segment lost 0 bases and the J segment 4 bases; nucleotides outside the gene matches: 4. CDR3 amino acids: CAWSVLQGGTEAFF. CDR3 sequence (DNA): TGTGCCTGGAGTGTACTACAGGGGGGCACTGAAGCTTTCTTT.

The chain links TRBV27 to TRBJ2-7, with 8 bases lining up with TRBD2. The length of the CDR3 is 14 residues. The V gene's germline CDR1 is MNHEY and CDR2 SMNVEV (reference sequence). Losses at the gene ends were 8 bases for V and 3 bases for J; bases not matched to a gene: 9. CDR3 residues: CASHPMGLVYEQYF. The CDR3 DNA sequence: TGTGCCAGCCATCCCATGGGACTAGTCTACGAGCAGTACTTC.

The chain recombines TRBV11-3 with TRBJ1-1; D not certain. Deletions cut 2 bases from V and 4 bases from J, with 5 bases between. There are 12 residues in the CDR3. The germline V gene encodes CDR1 SGHNT and CDR2 YENEEA. The CDR3: CASSLKPTEAFF. DNA for the CDR3: TGTGCCAGCAGCTTAAAGCCCACTGAAGCTTTCTTT.

This clone is a singleton in its sample. This chain uses TRBV2 with TRBJ2-5, with D perhaps matching TRBD2 (6 bases). CDR3 size: 17 residues. Germline V CDR1 and CDR2: SNHLY, FYNNEI. Trimming removed 4 bases from V and 1 base from J, with 19 bases in between. The CDR3 region is CASSGGVWRATQETQYF. As DNA, the CDR3 is TGTGCCAGCAGTGGGGGGGTCTGGAGGGCGACCCAAGAGACCCAGTACTTC.

The genes are TRBV7-9 and TRBJ2-4, with 14 bases that match TRBD2. The V gene's germline CDR1 is SEHNR and CDR2 FQNEAQ (reference sequence). The CDR3 has 17 residues. V trimming: 0 bases; J trimming: 3 bases; junction bases outside the gene matches: 1. This CDR3 reads CASSLAGLAGDKNIQYF. The CDR3 DNA follows: TGTGCCAGCAGCTTAGCGGGACTAGCGGGAGACAAAAACATTCAGTACTTC.

The genes are TRBV9 and TRBJ1-2; TRBD1 aligns across 7 bases. The germline V gene has CDR1 SGDLS and CDR2 YYNGEE. Germline trimming cut 0 bases from V and 2 bases from J; bases unmatched to any gene: 4. The CDR3 loop spans 15 amino acids. CDR3 DNA sequence: TGTGCCAGCAGCGTAGTTGAAGGGGGCAACTATGGCTACACCTTC. Translating it yields CASSVVEGGNYGYTF.

This chain uses TRBV28 with TRBJ2-1; 15 bases agree with TRBD2. This CDR3 has 16 amino acids. The junction had 6 bases not matched to a gene; V was cut back by 4 bases and J by 8 bases. Looked up from germline, CDR1 is MDHEN and CDR2 is SYDVKM. CDR3 protein: CASSSGLAGGAHEQFF. The CDR3 coding sequence is TGTGCCAGCAGTTCCGGACTAGCGGGAGGGGCCCATGAGCAGTTCTTC.

V usage is TRBV15 and J usage is TRBJ2-7, with 9 bases lining up with TRBD1. After removal of 5 bases from V and 4 bases from J, the junction contained 6 bases not matched to a gene. The CDR3 runs to 14 residues. Germline V gene lookup returns CDR1 LNHNV and CDR2 YYDKDF (reference sequence). The CDR3 sequence is CATSSDRGTYEQYF. As DNA, the CDR3 is TGTGCCACCAGCTCGGACAGGGGAACATACGAGCAGTACTTC.

This chain links TRBV6-5 with TRBJ1-1, with a possible D match to TRBD1 (5 bases). CDR3 length equals 10 residues. Between the trimmed V and J ends, which lost 2 bases and 12 bases, there was a span of 7 bases. Germline values: CDR1 MNHEY, CDR2 SVGAGI. The CDR3 is CASSYRGPFF. The CDR3 DNA is TGTGCCAGCAGTTACAGGGGTCCTTTCTTT.

This sequence joins TRBV19 and TRBJ2-1; 7 positions agree with TRBD2. Germline V gene data show CDR1 as LNHDA and CDR2 as SQIVND (reference sequence). Losses at the gene ends were 5 bases for V and 8 bases for J; bases not matched to a gene: 9. The CDR3 is 14 amino acids. In DNA, the CDR3 is TGTGCCAGTAGTTCTGGAGGAGGGAGGGATGAGCAGTTCTTC. This codes for CASSSGGGRDEQFF.

The chain recombines TRBV6-5 with TRBJ1-5, with D possibly matching TRBD1 (6 bases). Germline CDR1 MNHEY, CDR2 SVGAGI. The CDR3 extends over 14 amino acids. The ends were cut back, 0 bases at V and 7 bases at J, with 10 bases in the middle. CDR3 DNA: TGTGCCAGCAGTTACTCGATCAGGGGCCAGCCCCAGCATTTT. Protein: CASSYSIRGQPQHF.

This chain links TRBV6-5 with TRBJ1-6; D not resolved. The ends were cut back, 9 bases at V and 4 bases at J, with 16 bases in the middle. Germline CDR1 and CDR2: MNHEY and SVGAGI. The CDR3 extends over 15 amino acids. CDR3 nucleotides: TGTGCCAGTTCCCGCAGAGGGAAATATAATTCACCCCTCCACTTT. It is translated as CASSRRGKYNSPLHF.

The J gene is TRBJ1-3, the V gene TRBV28; maybe TRBD1 (5 bases). Between the trimmed V and J ends, which lost 2 bases and 4 bases, there was a span of 12 bases. Germline V CDR1 and CDR2: MDHEN, SYDVKM. The CDR3 runs 15 residues. The CDR3 bases are TGTGCCAGCAGTTTACCCGGGACTGGAGGAAACACCATATATTTT. The encoded protein is CASSLPGTGGNTIYF.

In this sample, this clone turned up once. The chain's CDR3 is CASVSGGSRTEAFF. For the CDR3, the DNA is TGTGCCAGCGTCTCGGGGGGTTCCCGTACTGAAGCTTTCTTT. This chain joins TRBV2 and TRBJ1-1; maybe TRBD1 (5 bases). Germline CDR1 SNHLY, CDR2 FYNNEI. The V end lost 8 bases, the J end lost 5 bases, and 18 bases lay between the germline ends. The CDR3 sequence is 14 residues long.

The CDR3 spells CASSQDGTGRLAGRYEQYF. The CDR3 nucleotides are TGTGCCAGCAGCCAGGACGGGACAGGGAGACTAGCGGGACGCTACGAGCAGTACTTC. The genes are TRBV3-1 (or the pseudogene TRBV3-2) and TRBJ2-7; 11 nucleotides agree with TRBD2. Per the germline V gene, CDR1 is LGHDT and CDR2 is YNNKEL (reference sequence). J was trimmed by 3 bases and V by 3 bases; bases with no gene match: 16. This CDR3 has 19 amino acids.

This chain joins TRBV6-6 and TRBJ2-3; 12 positions match TRBD2. Germline-derived CDR1 and CDR2 are MNHNY and SVGAGI (reference sequence). V lost 6 bases and J lost 4; bases outside the gene matches: 2. The CDR3 contains 14 residues. The CDR3 DNA reads TGTGCCAGCAGCCCTAGCGGGAGGGCAGATACGCAGTATTTT. Residues: CASSPSGRADTQYF.

The chain joins TRBV4-1 to TRBJ1-3; 8 nucleotides agree with TRBD1. The CDR3 consists of 17 residues. CDR1 MGHRA and CDR2 YSYEKL come from the germline V gene. Losses at the gene ends were 4 bases for V and 4 bases for J; bases not matched to a gene: 12. Here the CDR3 DNA reads TGCGCCAGCAGCCGGGACCTTACAGGGGGAGCGGGAAACACCATATATTTT. This gives the protein CASSRDLTGGAGNTIYF.

The V gene is TRBV9, the J gene TRBJ2-2; TRBD1 matches 9 bases. In germline, CDR1 is SGDLS, CDR2 YYNGEE. The trim removed 0 bases at V and 0 bases at J, leaving 6 bases unmatched. The CDR3 is 18 amino acids. The CDR3 nucleotides read TGTGCCAGCAGCGTAGCGGGACAGGGACTTACGAACACCGGGGAGCTGTTTTTT. As protein: CASSVAGQGLTNTGELFF.

V and J are TRBV28 and TRBJ1-1; possibly TRBD1 for D (5 bases). The V gene's germline CDR1 is MDHEN and CDR2 SYDVKM. The length of the CDR3 is 13 residues. V lost 2 bases, J lost 11 bases, and 15 bases lay in between. The CDR3 region is CASSLKPGQDAFF. The CDR3 region has the DNA TGTGCCAGCAGTTTAAAGCCCGGACAAGATGCTTTCTTT.